This T cell receptor beta chain was profiled in a study of T cell responses to AZD1222 COVID-19 vaccine. Study-level results: Donors in the cohort were predominantly white British and more often female, and clonal diversity was possibly underestimated.

The protocol was immunoSEQ multiplex PCR, while the TCRdb copy is restricted to in-frame clones and leaves out a portion. The profile shows about 110,000 clones, roughly 80% of them singletons. Trimming at V came to 3 bases and at J to 10 bases, leaving 9 bases not matched to a gene. There are 14 residues in the CDR3. Germline values: CDR1 SGHTA, CDR2 FQGTGA. The table lists this clone with a count of one. The antigen is unknown. The sequences come from peripheral blood, collected on day 0 of AZD1222 vaccination. The chain recombines TRBV7-3 with TRBJ2-1; 7 positions agree with TRBD2. The source is an adult in good health. In nucleotides, the CDR3 is TGTGCCAGCAGCTTTTCCGGGGGGTCGGACGAGCAGTTCTTC. Protein product: CASSFSGGSDEQFF.